The T cell receptor (beta chain) described here comes from a study of control samples from healthy donors and cancer patients. Deletions cut 2 bases from V and 8 bases from J, with 10 bases between. The CDR3 covers 13 residues. Germline CDR1 and CDR2: SGHVS and FQNEAQ. In its sample, this clone was seen once. Profiled with immunoSEQ multiplex PCR; TCRdb holds only in-frame clones, not every one. The sample yields 150,000 to 200,000 clones, 90% to 95% seen once. The sequencing input was blood. The clonotype comes from a woman aged 60-75 years in good health. V is TRBV7-8 and J is TRBJ2-1, with a weak D call TRBD2 (5 bases). The CDR3 sequence is CASSLTGSHEQFF. CDR3 sequence (DNA): TGTGCCAGCAGCTTAACGGGGTCCCATGAGCAGTTCTTC. Based on the CDR3 plus reference TRBV7-8 and TRBJ2-1, the full variable domain is GAGVSQSPRYKVAKRGQDVALRCDPISGHVSLFWYQQALGQGPEFLTYFQNEAQLDKSGLPSDRFFAERPEGSVSTLKIQRTQQEDSAVYLCASSLTGSHEQFFGPGTRLTVL.